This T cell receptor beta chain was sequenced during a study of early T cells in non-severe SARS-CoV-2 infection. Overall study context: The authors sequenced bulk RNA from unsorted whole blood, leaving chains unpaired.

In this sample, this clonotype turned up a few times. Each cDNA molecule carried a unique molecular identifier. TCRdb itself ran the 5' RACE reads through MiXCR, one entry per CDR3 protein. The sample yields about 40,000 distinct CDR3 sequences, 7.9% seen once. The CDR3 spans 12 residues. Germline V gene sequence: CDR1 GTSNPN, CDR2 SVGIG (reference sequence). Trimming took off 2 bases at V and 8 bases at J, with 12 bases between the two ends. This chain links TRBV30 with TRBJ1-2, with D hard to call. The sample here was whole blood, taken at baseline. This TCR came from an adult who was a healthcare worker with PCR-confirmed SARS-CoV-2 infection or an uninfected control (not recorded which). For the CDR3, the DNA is TGTGCCTGGAGTCCCTTGTTTCTAGGCTACACCTTC. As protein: CAWSPLFLGYTF. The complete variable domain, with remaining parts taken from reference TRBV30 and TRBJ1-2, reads SQTIHQWPATLVQPVGSPLSLECTVEGTSNPNLYWYRQAAGRGLQLLFYSVGIGQISSEVPQNLSASRPQDRQFILSSKKLLLSDSGFYLCAWSPLFLGYTFGSGTRLTVV.